The clone carrying this TCR beta chain was seen a single time. This entry belongs to a study of blood T cell repertoires in COVID-19. Study details: The samples span acute and convalescent COVID-19 from the United States, Italy and Spain.

The CDR3 totals 14 residues. V was cut by 4 bases and J by 2 bases, with 13 bases left in between. From germline, CDR1 is SGDLS and CDR2 YYNGEE. Original processing notes: Reference gene primers were amplified, and this amplification served to estimate nucleated cell counts. Generated by immunoSEQ multiplex PCR, the TCRdb table keeps only in-frame clones and is missing some. The V and J calls and clone size are taken from that table; D and trimming were inferred from the DNA. The table lists some 150,000 clones, around 84% of them singletons. The V call is TRBV9, the J call TRBJ2-7; perhaps TRBD2 as D (7 bases). The sequenced material came from peripheral blood. This clonotype was obtained from a middle-aged man with acute or convalescent COVID-19. The CDR3 sequence: CASSPAGATYEQYF. CDR3 DNA: TGTGCCAGCAGCCCCGCGGGGGCGACCTACGAGCAGTACTTC. Combining the CDR3 with reference TRBV9 and TRBJ2-7 gives the whole variable domain DSGVTQTPKHLITATGQRVTLRCSPRSGDLSVYWYQQSLDQGLQFLIQYYNGEERAKGNILERFSAQQFPDLHSELNLSSLELGDSALYFCASSPAGATYEQYFGPGTRLTVT.